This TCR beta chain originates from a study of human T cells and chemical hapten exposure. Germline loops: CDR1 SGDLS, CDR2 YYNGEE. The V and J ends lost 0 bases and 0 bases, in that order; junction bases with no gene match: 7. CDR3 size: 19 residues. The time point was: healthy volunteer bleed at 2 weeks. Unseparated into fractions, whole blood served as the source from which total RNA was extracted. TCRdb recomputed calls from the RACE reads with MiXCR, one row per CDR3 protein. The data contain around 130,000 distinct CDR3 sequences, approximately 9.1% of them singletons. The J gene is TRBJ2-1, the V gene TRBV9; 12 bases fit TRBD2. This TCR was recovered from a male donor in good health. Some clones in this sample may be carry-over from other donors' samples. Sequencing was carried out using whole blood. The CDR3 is CASSVVPGLAGSSYNEQFF. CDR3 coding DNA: TGTGCCAGCAGCGTAGTCCCGGGACTAGCGGGTAGCTCCTACAATGAGCAGTTCTTC.